The rows below give T cell receptor beta chains drawn from one sample of a study of identical twins. In TCRdb, the 5' RACE reads were re-called with MiXCR into one record per CDR3 protein. This table has 500,000 to 650,000 distinct CDR3 sequences, around 22% appearing once. This sample also appeared in a second study, on yellow fever vaccine responses in identical twins.

Sequencing was carried out using CD4+ T cells sorted from blood. The source of these receptors is a woman under 30 in good health. The CDR3 runs from the conserved cysteine through the conserved F or W. Clone size is shown for a subset of rows, as once, few, many or a class of expanded clone.

TRBJ2-7 | TRBV7-9 | many | CASSFFSDSYEQYF
TRBJ2-3 | TRBV12-3/TRBV12-4 | - | CASSYGRAMVTDTQYF
TRBJ2-7 | TRBV10-3 | few | CAIGGLAEYEQYF
TRBJ2-7 | TRBV7-9 | few | CASSLGAHEQYF
TRBJ2-6 | TRBV6-5 | few | CASSLFWEWSGANVLTF
TRBJ1-1 | TRBV5-1 | - | CASAGASPTNTEAFF
TRBJ2-2 | TRBV12-3/TRBV12-4 | - | CASSDTGRNTGELFF
TRBJ1-1 | TRBV11-2 | few | CASSTTLAVNTEAAF
TRBJ2-1 | TRBV2 | few | CASSPTSGSRDEQFF
TRBJ2-2 | TRBV27 | - | CASSWTSGTISGGELFF
TRBJ2-2 | TRBV25-1 | few | CASSDKGGELFF
TRBJ2-5 | TRBV10-3 | many | CAIRGQTGETQYF
TRBJ2-7 | TRBV4-1 | few | CASSRPSGGGREEQYF
TRBJ2-2 | TRBV6-5 | few | CASSYLQGLQGTGELFF
TRBJ2-7 | TRBV29-1 | once | CSVELPESLYEQYF
TRBJ2-7 | TRBV4-2 | - | CASSQGWLAGSYEQYF
TRBJ1-5 | TRBV19 | few | CASSPLGAGSNQPQHF
TRBJ2-1 | TRBV11-2 | - | CASSFLRVTYNEQFF
TRBJ2-7 | TRBV9 | few | CASSVDRGNYEQYF
TRBJ2-7 | TRBV5-1 | - | CASSLAAAAAYEQYF
TRBJ2-2 | TRBV5-1 | many | CASSLRAVANTGELFF
TRBJ2-1 | TRBV29-1 | - | CSVRRGTSGISQYNEQFF
TRBJ2-3 | TRBV28 | - | CASSSQLAGAGDTQYF
TRBJ2-1 | TRBV11-2 | - | CASSANPGLASNEQFF
TRBJ2-3 | TRBV20-1 | few | CSASEEKRGDTQYF
TRBJ2-2 | TRBV20-1 | few | CSARDWGANTGELFF
TRBJ2-3 | TRBV5-1 | - | CASSSPGLATTQYF
TRBJ2-7 | TRBV2 | few | CASRYYEQYF
TRBJ2-5 | TRBV6-5 | - | CASSYSRGSGGTQYF